The present T cell receptor beta chain was sequenced within a study of T-cell reconstitution after alpha-beta-depleted transplantation in children. V was cut by 0 bases and J by 7 bases, with 13 bases left in between. This CDR3 has 15 amino acids. CDR1 is MGHRA, CDR2 YSYEKL, per germline. Preparing the TCRbeta library involved the use of unique molecular identifiers. One entry per CDR3 protein results from TCRdb running MiXCR on the PCR reads. The table shows some 600,000 distinct CDR3 sequences, with over 15% occurring only once. This clonotype showed up just a few times. The sequenced sample was PBMCs from the stem cell graft donor, obtained from the stem cell graft. The sequence came from a human donor who donated a stem cell graft to a child with acute myeloid leukemia. J is TRBJ1-5 and V is TRBV4-1; D might be TRBD1 (5 bases). DNA for the CDR3: TGCGCCAGCAGCCAAGATGAGGGGTTGTGGCAGCCCCAGCATTTT. This translates into CASSQDEGLWQPQHF.